This T cell receptor (beta chain) was recovered during a study of blood T cell repertoires in COVID-19. As for the study in general: Sites in the United States, Italy and Spain provided acute and convalescent COVID-19 samples.

Original analysis: Nucleated cell number was recorded as an estimate derived from reference gene primer amplification. TCRdb's copy holds only in-frame clones and misses some; the assay was immunoSEQ multiplex PCR. V and J calls plus clone size are reproduced from that table; the DNA served to infer D and trimming. The table lists fewer than 350,000 clones, roughly 90% of them singletons. CDR1 and CDR2 (germline): SEHNR, FQNEAQ (reference sequence). The CDR3 runs 14 residues. Recruits, aged about 18 to 95 years, lived in about two dozen US areas. What was sequenced was PBMCs or T cells enriched from blood (not recorded which). This clonotype was obtained from a woman aged 40 to 50 who had recovered from COVID-19. The chain carries TRBV7-9 and TRBJ2-7; D is perhaps TRBD2 (6 bases). The CDR3 DNA reads TGTGCTACCACTCCGGGACTTAGCTCCTACGAGCAGTACTTC. The encoded protein is CATTPGLSSYEQYF.